This TCR beta chain emerged from a study of blood T cell repertoires in COVID-19. Background on the study: COVID-19 samples collected from the United States, Italy and Spain covered acute and convalescent phases.

In the study's own analysis: Amplification with reference gene primers provided the estimates of nucleated cell counts. Profiled with immunoSEQ multiplex PCR; TCRdb holds only in-frame clones, not every one. V, J and clone size derive from that table, while D and trimming were established from the DNA sequence. The table shows fewer than 110,000 clones, with approximately 92% occurring only once. V was pared by 5 bases and J by 7 bases, with 15 bases between. Germline-derived CDR1 and CDR2 are MNHEY and SVGAGI. The CDR3 has 15 residues. The rearrangement joins TRBV6-5 to TRBJ1-6; a weak D match, TRBD1 (5 bases). This clonotype originated in a man aged 45-60 years with active COVID-19. Material for sequencing was peripheral blood. CDR3 coding DNA: TGTGCCAGCAGTACGGGACTGAGGGGAAATTCACCCCTCCACTTT. This translates into CASSTGLRGNSPLHF.